The 23 T cell receptor beta chains given below trace back to one sample, sequenced in a study of T cell responses to AZD1222 COVID-19 vaccine. The protocol was immunoSEQ multiplex PCR, while the TCRdb copy is restricted to in-frame clones and leaves out a portion. In the table there are more than 150,000 clones, almost 90% of which are singletons. Sequences were derived from peripheral blood, sampled on day 0 of AZD1222 vaccination. Source of these receptors: an adult in good health.

In its sample, this clone was seen once. This chain uses TRBV30 with TRBJ1-6; tentatively, D is TRBD1 (6 bases). Germline loops: CDR1 GTSNPN, CDR2 SVGIG (reference sequence). V lost 4 bases and J lost 10, with 17 bases in between. The length of the CDR3 is 14 residues. The CDR3 nucleotides are TGTGCCTGGACCTGGGGGGGGCAGGGATCACCCCTCCACTTT. This sequence encodes CAWTWGGQGSPLHF.

The chain recombines TRBV18 with TRBJ2-1; D remains ambiguous. Germline CDR1 reads KGHSH; CDR2 reads LQKENI. V was trimmed by 0 bases and J by 6 bases, leaving 15 bases between them. CDR3 length: 16 residues. CDR3 DNA: TGTGCCAGCTCACCACCACGGCCTGGATCTAGCAATGAGCAGTTCTTC. Translating gives CASSPPRPGSSNEQFF. The full variable domain, completed using reference TRBV18 and TRBJ2-1, is NAGVMQNPRHLVRRRGQEARLRCSPMKGHSHVYWYRQLPEEGLKFMVYLQKENIIDESGMPKERFSAEFPKEGPSILRIQQVVRGDSAAYFCASSPPRPGSSNEQFFGPGTRLTVL.

The chain carries TRBV11-2 and TRBJ2-5; TRBD2 agrees at 10 bases. V trimming: 3 bases; J trimming: 1 base; junction bases outside the gene matches: 5. This CDR3 has 16 residues. CDR1 is SGHAT, CDR2 FQNNGV, per germline. The CDR3 sequence: CASSFRLAGAQETQYF. CDR3 in DNA: TGTGCCAGCAGCTTCCGGCTAGCGGGGGCCCAAGAGACCCAGTACTTC.

The rearrangement joins TRBV3-1 (or the pseudogene TRBV3-2) to TRBJ1-1; 9 bases line up with TRBD1. This CDR3 is 16 amino acids long. CDR1 LGHDT and CDR2 YNNKEL come from the germline V gene (reference sequence). The V gene end was trimmed by 0 bases and the J gene end by 10 bases; junction bases not matched to a gene: 12. Written as DNA, the CDR3 is TGTGCCAGCAGCCAAGATGAAGGGACAGGGCTACGGAGAGCTTTCTTT. Translating gives CASSQDEGTGLRRAFF.

CDR3 nucleotide sequence: TGCGCCAGCAGCGTCGGTACGAGCAGGGGGGACCGGCGGAACAATGAGCAGTTCTTC. Its translation: CASSVGTSRGDRRNNEQFF. The gene calls are TRBV5-1 and TRBJ2-1; D is perhaps TRBD1 (7 bases). The CDR3 totals 19 residues. Deletions cut 4 bases from V and 5 bases from J, with 28 bases between. The V gene's germline CDR1 is SGHRS and CDR2 YFSETQ.

The rearrangement uses TRBV28 and TRBJ1-5; D gene unclear. There are 14 residues in the CDR3. Germline V gene sequence: CDR1 MDHEN, CDR2 SYDVKM. The V gene lost 8 bases and the J gene lost 4 bases, with 15 bases spanning the gap. The CDR3 coding sequence is TGTGCCAGCGCCCTACTGGTCCAAAATCAGCCCCAGCATTTT. It translates to CASALLVQNQPQHF.

This chain links TRBV19 with TRBJ1-5; D is unresolved. The germline V and J ends were trimmed by 6 bases and 1 base, with 10 bases remaining between them. CDR3 length: 14 residues. The germline V gene encodes CDR1 LNHDA and CDR2 SQIVND (reference sequence). Here the CDR3 DNA reads TGTGCCAGTAGCGGTCCAAGGAGCAATCAGCCCCAGCATTTT. Its translation is CASSGPRSNQPQHF.

This clone has more than one count but fewer than ten. Other DNA sequences in the same sample also yield this CDR3. The chain joins TRBV30 to TRBJ2-3; D is unclear. The germline V gene encodes CDR1 GTSNPN and CDR2 SVGIG (reference sequence). Deletions cut 0 bases from V and 6 bases from J, with 4 bases between. This CDR3 is 11 amino acids long. As DNA, the CDR3 is TGTGCCTGGAGTGTTAGGGATACGCAGTATTTT. Translating it yields CAWSVRDTQYF.

The chain employs TRBV6-5 and TRBJ2-7; D is unresolved. The length of the CDR3 is 16 residues. Germline loops: CDR1 MNHEY, CDR2 SVGAGI. The V gene lost 0 bases and the J gene lost 3 bases, with 15 bases spanning the gap. CDR3 residues: CASSYSFDASHYEQYF. The CDR3, as DNA: TGTGCCAGCAGTTACTCGTTCGATGCCTCTCACTACGAGCAGTACTTC.

The chain couples TRBV28 to TRBJ1-2; D call uncertain. CDR1 and CDR2 from the germline V gene are MDHEN and SYDVKM. This CDR3 is built from 14 residues. V was clipped by 2 bases and J by 5 bases, with 12 bases between them. The CDR3 nucleotides are TGTGCCAGCAGTTTAATGGGCGGGATTTATGGCTACACCTTC. The encoded protein is CASSLMGGIYGYTF.

This clone was observed a few times. The chain employs TRBV7-3 and TRBJ2-7; the match to TRBD2 covers 9 bases. Germline V gene data show CDR1 as SGHTA and CDR2 as FQGTGA. This CDR3 has 15 residues. With V trimmed by 1 base and J by 2 bases, 3 bases remained unmatched. CDR3 residues: CASSLMAGGPYEQYF. In DNA, the CDR3 is TGTGCCAGCAGCTTAATGGCGGGAGGGCCCTACGAGCAGTACTTC. The full variable domain, rest sourced from reference TRBV7-3 and TRBJ2-7, is GAGVSQTPSNKVTEKGKYVELRCDPISGHTALYWYRQSLGQGPEFLIYFQGTGAADDSGLPNDRFFAVRPEGSVSTLKIQRTERGDSAVYLCASSLMAGGPYEQYFGPGTRLTVT.

The genes are TRBV15 and TRBJ2-7; TRBD2 agrees at 7 bases. The CDR3 extends over 16 amino acids. V shed 3 bases and J 1 base; nucleotides not matched to a gene: 9. In germline, CDR1 is LNHNV, CDR2 YYDKDF (reference sequence). Here the CDR3 reads CATSRSGTPNSYEQYF. CDR3 DNA sequence: TGTGCCACCAGCAGGAGCGGGACTCCAAATTCCTACGAGCAGTACTTC.

The chain links TRBV5-1 to TRBJ1-1; D uncertain. CDR1 is SGHRS and CDR2 is YFSETQ in the germline V gene. The ends were cut back, 4 bases at V and 1 base at J, with 14 bases in the middle. The CDR3 runs to 15 residues. CDR3 coding DNA: TGCGCCAGCAGCCTGGAGAAGGGTGGGAACACTGAAGCTTTCTTT. As protein: CASSLEKGGNTEAFF.

The chain employs TRBV9 and TRBJ2-5; 9 bases match TRBD1. CDR1 and CDR2 (germline): SGDLS, YYNGEE. The CDR3 has 15 amino acids. Trimming at V came to 0 bases and at J to 4 bases, leaving 4 bases not matched to a gene. Here the CDR3 reads CASSVGDRERETQYF. CDR3 bases: TGTGCCAGCAGCGTAGGGGACAGGGAAAGAGAGACCCAGTACTTC.

V gene TRBV7-3 combines with J gene TRBJ2-7, with a possible D match to TRBD1 (5 bases). The CDR3 loop spans 13 amino acids. Germline V gene sequence: CDR1 SGHTA, CDR2 FQGTGA. Trimming pared 2 bases from V and 9 bases from J, leaving 14 bases between. This CDR3 is CASSLGAGQVQYF. CDR3 nucleotides: TGTGCCAGCAGCTTAGGGGCAGGGCAGGTGCAGTACTTC.

The chain employs TRBV18 and TRBJ1-1; D is unclear. V was pared by 2 bases and J by 0 bases, with 4 bases between. The CDR3 runs 13 residues. CDR1 and CDR2 (germline): KGHSH, LQKENI. DNA of the CDR3: TGTGCCAGCTCACCATCGATGAACACTGAAGCTTTCTTT. Translated, it gives CASSPSMNTEAFF. The entire variable domain, with the rest obtained from reference TRBV18 and TRBJ1-1, is as follows: NAGVMQNPRHLVRRRGQEARLRCSPMKGHSHVYWYRQLPEEGLKFMVYLQKENIIDESGMPKERFSAEFPKEGPSILRIQQVVRGDSAAYFCASSPSMNTEAFFGQGTRLTVV.

The V and J genes are TRBV5-6 and TRBJ2-1; D is possibly TRBD1 (6 bases). Germline V lookup: CDR1 SGHDT, CDR2 YYEEEE. With 3 bases removed from V and 8 bases from J, the gap between germline ends came to 15 bases. The length of the CDR3 is 14 residues. As DNA, the CDR3 is TGTGCCAGCAGCTCGGTAACAGGGTTGGATGAGCAGTTCTTC. Translation: CASSSVTGLDEQFF.

The chain is built from TRBV11-3 and TRBJ2-5; D not certain. The V end lost 3 bases, the J end lost 2 bases, and 7 bases lay between the germline ends. The germline V gene encodes CDR1 SGHNT and CDR2 YENEEA. CDR3 length: 13 residues. Here the CDR3 reads CASSLAIQETQYF. The DNA for the CDR3 is TGTGCCAGCAGCTTGGCGATACAAGAGACCCAGTACTTC.

The V and J genes are TRBV4-2 and TRBJ1-2; the D gene is possibly TRBD1 (6 bases). Germline CDR1 LGHNA, CDR2 YNFKEQ. The V end was cut by 3 bases, the J end by 4 bases, with 12 bases between. The CDR3 consists of 14 residues. The CDR3 region has the DNA TGTGCCAGCAGCCAGGGGGCAGGGAGCTATGGCTACACCTTC. It codes for CASSQGAGSYGYTF.

V usage is TRBV7-2 and J usage is TRBJ2-1; 10 positions agree with TRBD2. V was pared by 5 bases and J by 8 bases, with 12 bases of the junction left unmatched. The CDR3 sequence is 16 residues long. From germline, CDR1 is SGHTA and CDR2 FQGNSA. CDR3 amino acids: CASSPTRAGGPDEQFF. The CDR3 DNA is TGTGCCAGCAGCCCCACCCGAGCGGGAGGGCCGGATGAGCAGTTCTTC.

The chain joins TRBV27 to TRBJ2-7, with D hard to call. In germline, CDR1 is MNHEY, CDR2 SMNVEV (reference sequence). This CDR3 region has 14 residues. V lost 9 bases to trimming and J lost 6 bases, with 21 bases between them. The CDR3 region is CARARNRLPTEQYF. CDR3 bases: TGTGCCAGGGCCCGAAACAGACTCCCCACCGAGCAGTACTTC.

The chain recombines TRBV4-1 with TRBJ1-5, with D possibly TRBD1 on 5 matching bases. This CDR3 has 16 amino acids. The V end was cut by 5 bases, the J end by 0 bases, with 14 bases between. Germline V gene lookup returns CDR1 MGHRA and CDR2 YSYEKL. In DNA, the CDR3 is TGCGCCAGCAGCTCCCAAACAGGACCTAGCAATCAGCCCCAGCATTTT. The encoded protein is CASSSQTGPSNQPQHF.

The J gene is TRBJ2-7, the V gene TRBV10-2; D may match TRBD1 or TRBD2 (5 bases each). CDR1 and CDR2 from the germline V gene are WSHSY and SAAADI. This CDR3 contains 13 residues. V was trimmed by 6 bases and J by 2 bases, leaving 11 bases between them. CDR3: CASSGDGTYEQYF. CDR3 sequence (DNA): TGCGCCAGCAGCGGGGACGGTACCTACGAGCAGTACTTC.